Only a few counts were recorded for the clone carrying this T cell receptor (beta chain). The record originates from a study of T-cell memory formation after mild COVID-19. One entry per CDR3 protein results from TCRdb running MiXCR on the 5' RACE reads. The sample records approximately 150,000 distinct CDR3 sequences, roughly 15% being singletons. The CDR3 is 13 amino acids. The V end was cut by 2 bases, the J end by 11 bases, with 15 bases between. Sample: PBMCs or a T cell subset sorted from them (not recorded which). The chain couples TRBV12-3 or TRBV12-4 to TRBJ1-1; tentative D call: TRBD1 (5 bases). The source is an adult woman who had mild COVID-19 (a few samples of this study predate the infection). Cell type and time point are not known. DNA for the CDR3: TGTGCCAGCAGTTTACGTCGAATGCCAGGGGCTTTCTTT. This codes for CASSLRRMPGAFF.